The 9 T cell receptor beta chains listed next were all sequenced from one sample in a study of a mutant IDH1 vaccine in newly diagnosed glioma. Clones were sequenced by immunoSEQ multiplex PCR, and TCRdb holds only the in-frame ones, with some missing. The sample has about 44,000 clones, under 90% seen once. These receptors' antigens are unknown. The time point is: week 35, safety follow-up. Every single dose of the vaccine, 300 ug of mutant IDH1 20-mer peptide, came with topical imiquimod. Sequenced here: PBMCs, sampled from a glioma patient whose treatment included an IDH1 peptide vaccine. The receptors shown here come from a woman aged 40 to 50 with glioma. Some clones in this sample may be carry-over from other donors' samples.

This clone is deemed medium-sized. The chain has TRBV6-1 and TRBJ2-1; D unresolved. Germline loops: CDR1 MNHNS, CDR2 SASEGT. The CDR3 contains 13 residues. V gave up 7 bases and J gave up 7 bases, with 14 bases separating them. In DNA, the CDR3 is TGTGCCAGCAAGGGATTGTTGGTGAATGAGCAGTTCTTC. This encodes CASKGLLVNEQFF.

The rearrangement uses TRBV6-4 and TRBJ1-5; no reliable D call. Deletions cut 5 bases from V and 4 bases from J, with 12 bases between. The CDR3 extends over 14 amino acids. Germline V gives CDR1 MRHNA, CDR2 SNTAGT. The CDR3: CASSKEAANQPQHF. The DNA of the CDR3 is TGTGCCAGCAGTAAGGAGGCCGCGAATCAGCCCCAGCATTTT.

The J gene is TRBJ1-2, the V gene TRBV29-1; perhaps TRBD1 as D (5 bases). The CDR3 consists of 12 residues. V lost 6 bases to trimming and J lost 12 bases, with 20 bases between them. Germline CDR1 and CDR2: SQVTM and ANQGSEA. The CDR3 sequence is CSVGTDFSAHTF. CDR3 DNA: TGCAGCGTCGGGACGGATTTCTCCGCTCACACCTTC.

This chain links TRBV5-1 with TRBJ1-1; D gene unclear. The V gene's germline CDR1 is SGHRS and CDR2 YFSETQ. V lost 0 bases to trimming and J lost 1 base, with 7 bases between them. The CDR3 has 14 residues. In DNA, the CDR3 is TGCGCCAGCAGCTTGGGGGCGCGGAACACTGAAGCTTTCTTT. Its protein product is CASSLGARNTEAFF.

The chain has TRBV15 and TRBJ1-5; D gene ambiguous. The CDR3 consists of 13 residues. Germline V gives CDR1 LNHNV, CDR2 YYDKDF (reference sequence). The ends were cut back, 4 bases at V and 2 bases at J, with 6 bases in the middle. The CDR3 spells CATSTLGNQPQHF. As DNA, the CDR3 is TGTGCCACCAGCACCCTAGGCAATCAGCCCCAGCATTTT. The entire variable domain, with the rest obtained from reference TRBV15 and TRBJ1-5, is as follows: DAMVIQNPRYQVTQFGKPVTLSCSQTLNHNVMYWYQQKSSQAPKLLFHYYDKDFNNEADTPDNFQSRRPNTSFCFLDIRSPGLGDTAMYLCATSTLGNQPQHFGDGTRLSIL.

The chain is built from TRBV5-5 and TRBJ1-5; 7 bases are a match to TRBD1. Germline V gives CDR1 SGHKS, CDR2 YYEKEE (reference sequence). The CDR3 length is 15 residues. Trimming cost V 2 bases and J 7 bases; bases outside gene matches: 9. CDR3: CASSLLRGSGQPQHF. CDR3 in DNA: TGTGCCAGCAGCTTACTCAGGGGGAGTGGGCAGCCCCAGCATTTT.

V usage is TRBV6-5 and J usage is TRBJ2-2; 7 bases line up with TRBD1. Trimming removed 5 bases from V and 3 bases from J; junction bases left unmatched: 3. The germline V gene has CDR1 MNHEY and CDR2 SVGAGI. The CDR3 length is 14 residues. CDR3 region: CASSETGYTGELFF. CDR3 nucleotides: TGTGCCAGCAGTGAGACAGGGTACACCGGGGAGCTGTTTTTT.

This clone was observed a single time. V gene TRBV5-6 combines with J gene TRBJ2-3; the match to TRBD2 covers 16 bases. In germline, CDR1 is SGHDT, CDR2 YYEEEE. CDR3 length: 17 residues. After removal of 4 bases from V and 4 bases from J, the junction contained 6 bases not matched to a gene. CDR3 nucleotides: TGTGCCAGCAGCGTAGGGACTAGCGGGAGGGCCCCAGATACGCAGTATTTT. Translation gives CASSVGTSGRAPDTQYF.

The rearrangement joins TRBV15 to TRBJ2-7; a possible D gene is TRBD2 (5 bases). Germline V CDR1 and CDR2: LNHNV, YYDKDF (reference sequence). The CDR3 has 15 residues. V lost 4 bases and J lost 4, with 17 bases in between. In DNA form, the CDR3 reads TGTGCCACCAGCAAAGGGAGTCACACTATTTACGAGCAGTACTTC. Encoded protein: CATSKGSHTIYEQYF.